This T cell receptor (beta chain) derives from a study of beta chain features in type 1 diabetes (dated by TCRdb to between 2018 and 2020). Notes on the research overall: No differences in mean age, gender distribution, total cell number or subset yield were found between patients and healthy donors. The study compared TCRB repertoires of sorted circulating CD4+ T cell subsets between recently diagnosed type 1 diabetes patients and matched healthy donors. Across all samples, approximately 98,000,000 sorted cells were examined, and cell number per subset correlated strongly with RNA yield. Whereas all 28 donors provided naive and central memory subsets, regulatory and stem cell-like memory subsets were isolated from just 8 patients and about 8 healthy donors.

The High Capacity cDNA Reverse Transcription Kit was used to reverse transcribe all of the isolated RNA, meaning that expressed TCRB transcripts were what got sequenced. Naive, central memory and regulatory T cell samples underwent deep immunoSEQ sequencing, averaging about 3.3 million total reads per sample. Sorted cells were lysed in RLT buffer and RNA was extracted with DNase-treated RNeasy Micro or Mini kits, depending on cell number. Each cell subset was processed separately to prevent cross-contamination, with patient and healthy donor samples processed together. The immunoSEQ multiplex PCR was used to amplify TCRB sequences from cDNA, yielding 87-bp fragments that span the CDR3 region. Amplicons were sequenced on the Illumina HiSeq platform. The authors' analysis ran thus. Synthetic template baselines were used to correct PCR bias computationally, reads within Hamming distance 2 were collapsed together, and singletons that could not be merged were discarded. Reads were aligned against IMGT to assign V, D and J genes, CDR3 length and insertions or deletions at six rearrangement sites. Within each subset, clonotype counts were normalized to sorted cell number, after which true diversity and Gini coefficients were computed with the tcR R package. The overlap coefficient, calculated on TCRB nucleotide sequences, was used to quantify repertoire sharing. As a proxy for the pre-selection repertoire, out-of-frame TCRB sequences from naive cells were analyzed. TCRdb retrieved this table from immuneACCESS and kept in-frame rearrangements only. Not all clones are present; in checked studies, unresolved V genes account for under half, and no reason is known for the remainder. That table supplies the V and J calls and clone size; D and trimming were determined from the DNA. Recorded for this sample are about 650,000 clones; roughly 12% of them occurred a single time. Together, the top ten hold more than 0.09% of the sample.

The investigation overall reported the following: A moderate but significant shortening of TCRB CDR3 length was observed in type 1 diabetes patients in all four CD4+ subsets. Patients with type 1 diabetes made fewer insertions and deleted more nucleotides at VDJ recombination sites, implying thymic rearrangement abnormalities. HLA sub-analyses involved small numbers of individuals, so any influence of HLA type on TCRB rearrangement remained unresolved. Because cDNA rather than genomic DNA was sequenced, highly expressing activated cells could have been over-represented, although no difference in activation and CD3 levels was found between groups. PCR may preferentially amplify shorter templates, but because patient and control samples were amplified and corrected together, any resulting skew would affect both groups equally. The naive, central memory and regulatory TCRB repertoires appeared to resemble one another more closely among patients than among healthy donors.

This clone came up a few times. Its antigen is currently not known. Base qualities are not provided; no much larger clone lies one nucleotide away. A single peripheral blood draw of roughly 0.11 L on average was collected from each donor into heparinised tubes. Using a panel that included CD45RO, CCR7, CD25, CD127, CD95 and CD27, naive, central memory, regulatory and stem cell-like memory CD4+ T cells were sorted on a BD FACSAria II. Every sorted population had a purity above 98%. PBMCs were separated immediately by Lymphoprep density gradient centrifugation and were stained directly, without being cultured. Samples were stained and sorted in pairs, with one healthy donor and one patient per experiment, so that batch effects were minimized. V gives up 6 bases and J gives up 7 bases, and the segment between their germline ends measures 13 bases. The germline V gene yields WSHSY for CDR1 and SAAADI for CDR2. The CDR3 numbers 13 residues from cysteine through phenylalanine. Kept here is only the CDR3 DNA, which spans 39 bases and is read in frame from base 1.

The rearrangement combines TRBV10-2 with TRBJ2-1; matching of 6 bases hints at TRBD1 as the D gene. This TCR came from a man aged 30 to 39 with type 1 diabetes. The sequenced sample consisted of naive CD4+ T cells from blood. The label giving this sample's cell subset or site can be read as: true naive CD4+ T cells. Here the CDR3 is given as CASRRNQGNEQFF. The DNA sequence reads TGCGCCAGCAGAAGAAACCAGGGGAATGAGCAGTTCTTC.